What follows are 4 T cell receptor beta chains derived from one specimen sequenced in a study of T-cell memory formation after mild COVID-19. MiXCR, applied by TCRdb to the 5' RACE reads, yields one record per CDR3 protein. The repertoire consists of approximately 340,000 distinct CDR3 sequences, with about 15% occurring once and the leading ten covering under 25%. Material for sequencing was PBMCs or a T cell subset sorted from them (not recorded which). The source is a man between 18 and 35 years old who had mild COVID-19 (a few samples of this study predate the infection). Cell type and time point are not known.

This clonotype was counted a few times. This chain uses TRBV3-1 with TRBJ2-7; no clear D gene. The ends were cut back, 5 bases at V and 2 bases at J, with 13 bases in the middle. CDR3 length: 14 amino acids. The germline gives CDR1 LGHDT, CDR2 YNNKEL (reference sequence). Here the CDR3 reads CASSWAAGPYEQYF. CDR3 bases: TGTGCCAGCAGCTGGGCTGCAGGACCCTACGAGCAGTACTTC.

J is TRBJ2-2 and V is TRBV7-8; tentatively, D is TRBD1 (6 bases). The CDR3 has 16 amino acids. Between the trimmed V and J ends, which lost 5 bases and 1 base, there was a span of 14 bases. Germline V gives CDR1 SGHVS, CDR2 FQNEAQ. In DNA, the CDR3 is TGTGCCAGCAGCCCCGAAGGACAGATGAACACCGGGGAGCTGTTTTTT. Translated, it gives CASSPEGQMNTGELFF.

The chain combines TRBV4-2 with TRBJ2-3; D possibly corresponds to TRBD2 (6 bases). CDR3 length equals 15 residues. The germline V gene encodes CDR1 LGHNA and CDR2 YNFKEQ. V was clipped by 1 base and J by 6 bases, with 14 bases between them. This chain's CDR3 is CASSQVMGEADTQYF. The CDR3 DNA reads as TGTGCCAGCAGCCAAGTGATGGGGGAGGCGGATACGCAGTATTTT.

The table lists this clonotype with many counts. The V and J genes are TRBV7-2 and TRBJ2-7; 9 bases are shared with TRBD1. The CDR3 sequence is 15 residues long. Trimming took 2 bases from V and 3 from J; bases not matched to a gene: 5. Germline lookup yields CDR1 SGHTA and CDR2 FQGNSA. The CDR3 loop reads CASSLRTGVIYEQYV. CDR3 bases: TGTGCCAGCAGCTTAAGGACAGGGGTTATCTACGAGCAGTACGTC.